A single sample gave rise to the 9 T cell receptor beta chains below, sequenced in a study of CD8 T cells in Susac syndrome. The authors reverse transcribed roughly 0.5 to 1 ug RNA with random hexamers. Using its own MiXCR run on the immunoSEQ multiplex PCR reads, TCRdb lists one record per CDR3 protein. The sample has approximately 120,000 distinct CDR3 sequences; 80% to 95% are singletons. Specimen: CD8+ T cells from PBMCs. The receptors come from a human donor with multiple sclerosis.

The CDR3 bases are TGTGCCAGCAGTGACCCAACTAGCGGAGTCTACAATGAGCAGTTCTTC. This gives the protein CASSDPTSGVYNEQFF. This chain uses TRBV6-1 with TRBJ2-1, with 8 bases fitting TRBD2. CDR3 length: 16 amino acids. Trimming cost V 3 bases and J 3 bases; bases outside gene matches: 7. Germline loops: CDR1 MNHNS, CDR2 SASEGT.

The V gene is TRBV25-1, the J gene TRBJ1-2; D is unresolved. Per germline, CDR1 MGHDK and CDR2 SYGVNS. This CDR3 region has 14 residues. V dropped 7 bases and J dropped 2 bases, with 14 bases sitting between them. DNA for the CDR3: TGTGCCAGCAACCTCCTCCACCCAAACTATGGCTACACCTTC. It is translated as CASNLLHPNYGYTF.

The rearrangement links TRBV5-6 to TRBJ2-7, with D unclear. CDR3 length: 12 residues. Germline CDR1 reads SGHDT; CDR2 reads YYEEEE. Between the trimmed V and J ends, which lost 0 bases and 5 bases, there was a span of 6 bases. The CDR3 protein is CASSLGDNEQYV. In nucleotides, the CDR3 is TGTGCCAGCAGCTTGGGTGATAACGAGCAGTACGTC.

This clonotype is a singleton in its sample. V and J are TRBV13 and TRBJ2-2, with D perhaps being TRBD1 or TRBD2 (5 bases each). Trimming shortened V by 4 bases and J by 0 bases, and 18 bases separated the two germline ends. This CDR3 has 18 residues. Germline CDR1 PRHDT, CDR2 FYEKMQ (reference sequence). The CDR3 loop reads CASSSNQGGLTNTGELFF. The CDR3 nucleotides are TGTGCCAGCAGCTCCAACCAGGGCGGGCTAACGAACACCGGGGAGCTGTTTTTT. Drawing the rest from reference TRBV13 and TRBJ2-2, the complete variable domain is AAGVIQSPRHLIKEKRETATLKCYPIPRHDTVYWYQQGPGQDPQFLISFYEKMQSDKGSIPDRFSAQQFSDYHSELNMSSLELGDSALYFCASSSNQGGLTNTGELFFGEGSRLTVL.

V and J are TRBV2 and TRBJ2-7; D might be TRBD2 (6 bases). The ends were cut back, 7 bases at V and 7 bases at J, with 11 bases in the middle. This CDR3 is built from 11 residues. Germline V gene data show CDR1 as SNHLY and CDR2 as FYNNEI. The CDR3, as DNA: TGTGCCAGCATGGGGGGTCAGGAGCAGTACGTC. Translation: CASMGGQEQYV.

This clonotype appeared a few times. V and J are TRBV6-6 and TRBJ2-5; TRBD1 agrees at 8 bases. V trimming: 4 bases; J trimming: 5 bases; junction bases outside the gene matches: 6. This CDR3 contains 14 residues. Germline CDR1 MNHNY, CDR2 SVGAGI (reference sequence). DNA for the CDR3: TGTGCCAGCAGTTCTGGACAGGGCCAGGAGACCCAGTACTTC. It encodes CASSSGQGQETQYF.

The DNA for the CDR3 is TGTGCCAGCAGCTCGAGACAGGGGGGATCCGAGCAGTACTTC. Its protein is CASSSRQGGSEQYF. The chain has TRBV13 and TRBJ2-7, with TRBD1 matching 9 bases. The CDR3 contains 14 residues. The germline V gene has CDR1 PRHDT and CDR2 FYEKMQ (reference sequence). The trim removed 4 bases at V and 6 bases at J, leaving 7 bases unmatched.

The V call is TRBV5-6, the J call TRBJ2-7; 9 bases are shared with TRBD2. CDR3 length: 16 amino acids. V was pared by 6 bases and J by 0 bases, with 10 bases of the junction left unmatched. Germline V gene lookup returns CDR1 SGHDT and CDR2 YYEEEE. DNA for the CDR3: TGTGCCAGCACCTCCTTGGCGGGGGGGGACTCCTACGAGCAGTACTTC. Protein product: CASTSLAGGDSYEQYF.

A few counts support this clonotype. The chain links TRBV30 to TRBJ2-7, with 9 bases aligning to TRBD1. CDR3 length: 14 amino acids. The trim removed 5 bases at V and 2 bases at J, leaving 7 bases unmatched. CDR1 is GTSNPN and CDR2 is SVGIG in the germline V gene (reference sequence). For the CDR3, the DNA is TGTGCCTGGTCCTCCGGGACAGGGCCCTACGAGCAGTACTTC. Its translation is CAWSSGTGPYEQYF.